These 13 T cell receptor beta chains share one sample of origin, sequenced in a study of blood T cell repertoires in COVID-19. The data were produced by immunoSEQ multiplex PCR, yet TCRdb's version contains in-frame clones alone and is incomplete. This table holds tens of thousands of clones, about 89% found once. Sequencing was done on a sample of peripheral blood. The receptors were sampled from a woman aged 70 to 79 with acute or convalescent COVID-19.

The CDR3 spells CASSFTQGSQPQHF. Here the CDR3 DNA reads TGTGCCAGCAGTTTCACTCAGGGAAGTCAGCCCCAGCATTTT. This chain uses TRBV2 with TRBJ1-5, with D possibly matching TRBD1 (5 bases). V lost 5 bases and J 6 bases, leaving 14 bases between the germline ends. CDR3 length: 14 amino acids. Germline-derived CDR1 and CDR2 are SNHLY and FYNNEI.

V and J are TRBV7-9 and TRBJ2-7; the match to TRBD1 covers 7 bases. Germline CDR1 SEHNR, CDR2 FQNEAQ (reference sequence). The CDR3 spans 16 residues. V was clipped by 1 base and J by 4 bases; unmatched bases: 10. CDR3 bases: TGTGCCAGCAGCTTAGTATCCTACCGGGACAGTTACGAGCAGTACTTC. This gives the protein CASSLVSYRDSYEQYF.

This chain uses TRBV7-6 with TRBJ1-2, with D uncertain. Germline loops: CDR1 SGHVS, CDR2 FNYEAQ. The CDR3 is made up of 11 amino acids. V gave up 2 bases and J gave up 5 bases, with 3 bases separating them. The CDR3 loop reads CASSLQYGYTF. The CDR3 DNA reads as TGTGCCAGCAGCTTACAATATGGCTACACCTTC. The full variable domain, with the rest looked up from reference TRBV7-6 and TRBJ1-2, is GAGVSQSPRYKVTKRGQDVALRCDPISGHVSLYWYRQALGQGPEFLTYFNYEAQQDKSGLPNDRFSAERPEGSISTLTIQRTEQRDSAMYRCASSLQYGYTFGSGTRLTVV.

The gene calls are TRBV5-4 and TRBJ2-7, with a weak D call TRBD1 (6 bases). The germline V gene has CDR1 SGHNT and CDR2 YYREEE (reference sequence). CDR3 length: 14 amino acids. Deletions cut 3 bases from V and 3 bases from J, with 13 bases between. The CDR3 DNA follows: TGTGCCAGCAGCTCCGCCAGGGGTGACTACGAGCAGTACTTC. Amino acids: CASSSARGDYEQYF.

V and J are TRBV2 and TRBJ1-2; D might be TRBD1 (5 bases). Germline V gives CDR1 SNHLY, CDR2 FYNNEI. The CDR3 contains 14 residues. Trimming removed 7 bases at V and 0 bases at J, with 12 bases between. CDR3 protein: CASKGRGANYGYTF. The CDR3 region has the DNA TGTGCCAGCAAGGGGCGGGGAGCTAACTATGGCTACACCTTC.

V usage is TRBV20-1 and J usage is TRBJ1-6; no clear D gene. Per the germline V gene, CDR1 is DFQATT and CDR2 is SNEGSKA (reference sequence). The CDR3 sequence is 11 residues long. Trimming took off 8 bases at V and 14 bases at J, with 16 bases between the two ends. The CDR3 loop is CSLMEGSSLHF. In nucleotides, the CDR3 is TGCAGTCTAATGGAGGGCTCTTCCCTCCACTTT.

This clone was picked up one time. The chain uses TRBV7-9 and TRBJ1-2, with D possibly TRBD1 on 6 matching bases. The V and J ends lost 0 bases and 6 bases respectively, with 11 bases between them. This CDR3 is 14 amino acids long. Germline V gene sequence: CDR1 SEHNR, CDR2 FQNEAQ (reference sequence). CDR3 region: CASSLAPGADGYTF. CDR3 sequence (DNA): TGTGCCAGCAGCTTAGCGCCAGGGGCGGATGGCTACACCTTC.

The V call is TRBV6-5, the J call TRBJ1-2; 7 positions match TRBD1. The CDR3 has 15 amino acids. Germline loops: CDR1 MNHEY, CDR2 SVGAGI. The J segment lost 4 bases and the V segment lost 6 bases, leaving 11 bases of the junction unmatched. CDR3 nucleotide sequence: TGTGCCAGCAGGGGGGTGGGGGACAGAACCTATGGCTACACCTTC. Its translation is CASRGVGDRTYGYTF.

The chain employs TRBV19 and TRBJ2-3; TRBD2 matches 7 bases. Germline V gives CDR1 LNHDA, CDR2 SQIVND (reference sequence). J was trimmed by 10 bases and V by 8 bases; bases with no gene match: 12. CDR3 size: 13 residues. The CDR3 sequence: CASSPEARGSQYF. As DNA, the CDR3 is TGTGCCAGTTCCCCAGAGGCGCGGGGGTCGCAGTATTTT.

This clone was counted a single time. This chain uses TRBV13 with TRBJ1-1; no definite D call. CDR1 and CDR2 from the germline V gene are PRHDT and FYEKMQ (reference sequence). V lost 5 bases and J lost 6, with 13 bases in between. The CDR3 sequence is 13 residues long. CDR3 nucleotides: TGTGCCAGCAGCCCCCGAAAACTCGCTGAAGCTTTCTTT. Amino acids: CASSPRKLAEAFF.

This clone was detected only once. This chain connects TRBV28 to TRBJ2-1; D is possibly TRBD2 (5 bases). The germline V gene encodes CDR1 MDHEN and CDR2 SYDVKM. V was trimmed by 6 bases and J by 1 base, leaving 13 bases between them. The CDR3 length is 15 residues. This CDR3 is CASRRRLQSYNEQFF. In DNA, the CDR3 is TGTGCCAGCAGGCGGAGGCTACAATCCTACAATGAGCAGTTCTTC.

The J gene is TRBJ1-1, the V gene TRBV3-1 (or the pseudogene TRBV3-2); D is unclear. The CDR3 has 15 amino acids. The V end was cut by 0 bases, the J end by 1 base, with 9 bases between. In germline, CDR1 is LGHDT, CDR2 YNNKEL (reference sequence). This chain's CDR3 is CASSQDLRGNTEAFF. The CDR3 DNA reads as TGTGCCAGCAGCCAAGATCTTCGGGGGAACACTGAAGCTTTCTTT.

The CDR3 region has the DNA TGTGCCAGCAGTCTCGGACGGAGGTTTCGGTCCTACAATGAGCAGTTCTTC. It encodes CASSLGRRFRSYNEQFF. V and J are TRBV28 and TRBJ2-1, with D maybe TRBD2 (5 bases). V dropped 5 bases and J dropped 1 base, with 18 bases sitting between them. The CDR3 spans 17 residues. Germline lookup yields CDR1 MDHEN and CDR2 SYDVKM.